This T cell receptor beta chain originates from a study of beta chain features in type 1 diabetes listed by TCRdb under 2018. Describing the broader study: Patients and healthy donors did not differ in mean age, gender distribution, total cell number or subset yield. Across all samples, some 110,000,000 sorted cells were examined, and cell number per subset correlated strongly with RNA yield. In the study, TCRB repertoires of sorted circulating CD4+ T cell subsets from recently diagnosed type 1 diabetes patients were compared with those of matched healthy donors. Regulatory and stem cell-like memory subsets were isolated from only 8 patients and roughly eight healthy donors, whereas naive and central memory subsets came from all 30 or so donors.

From each donor, a single peripheral blood sample of approximately 120 mL on average was drawn into heparinised tubes. Using a panel that included CD45RO, CCR7, CD25, CD127, CD95 and CD27, naive, central memory, regulatory and stem cell-like memory CD4+ T cells were sorted on a BD FACSAria II. Purity was above 98% for every sorted population. PBMCs were separated immediately by Lymphoprep density gradient centrifugation and were stained directly, without being cultured. Samples were stained and sorted in pairs, with one healthy donor and one patient per experiment, so that batch effects were minimized. All of the isolated RNA was reverse transcribed with the High Capacity cDNA Reverse Transcription Kit, so expressed TCRB transcripts were sequenced. Deep immunoSEQ sequencing was applied to naive, central memory and regulatory T cell samples, giving an average of roughly 3.5 million total reads per sample. Sorted cells were lysed in RLT buffer, and RNA was extracted using DNase-treated RNeasy Micro or Mini kits according to cell number. To prevent cross-contamination, each cell subset was processed individually, whereas patient and healthy donor samples were processed jointly. The immunoSEQ multiplex PCR was used to amplify TCRB sequences from cDNA, generating 87-bp fragments that spanned the CDR3 region. Sequencing of the amplicons was performed on the Illumina HiSeq platform. Per the authors' processing: PCR bias was corrected computationally using synthetic template baselines, and reads within Hamming distance 2 were collapsed, with unmergeable singletons discarded. Reads were aligned against IMGT to assign V, D and J genes, CDR3 length and insertions or deletions at six rearrangement sites. Within each subset, clonotype counts were normalized to the number of sorted cells before true diversity and Gini coefficients were calculated with the tcR R package. The overlap coefficient, calculated on TCRB nucleotide sequences, was used to quantify repertoire sharing. Out-of-frame TCRB sequences from naive cells were analyzed as a proxy for the pre-selection repertoire. Entries here come from immuneACCESS through TCRdb and include only in-frame sequences with V and J called. Some clones fail to appear in such tables; in the studies checked, an unresolved V gene covers under half of the shortfall, and the cause of the remainder is unknown. V, J and clone size derive from that table, while D and trimming were established from the DNA sequence. The sample table holds about 700,000 clones, of which roughly 12% were seen once. Clones ranked in the top ten supply about 0.02% of the sample.

CDR1 and CDR2 were assigned from the germline V gene as SGDLS and YYNGEE. The CDR3 starts with the cysteine, ends with the phenylalanine, and has 15 residues. The CDR3 DNA has 45 bases and is translated from base 1. V trim: 0 bases; J trim: 10 bases; unmatched bases: 11. Concerning this clone: Its antigen remains undetermined. The input lacks base qualities; no much larger clone sits a single base away.

Summary of the overall study and its limitations: Naive, central memory and regulatory TCRB repertoires appeared more similar among patients than among healthy donors. Because cDNA rather than genomic DNA was sequenced, highly expressing activated cells could have been over-represented, although no difference in activation and CD3 levels was found between groups. In all four CD4+ subsets, TCRB CDR3 length was moderately but significantly shorter in type 1 diabetes patients. PCR may preferentially amplify shorter templates, but because patient and control samples were amplified and corrected together, any resulting skew would affect both groups equally. HLA sub-analyses involved small numbers of individuals, so any influence of HLA type on TCRB rearrangement remained unresolved. Patients with type 1 diabetes made fewer insertions and deleted more nucleotides at VDJ recombination sites, implying thymic rearrangement abnormalities.

Sequenced sample: naive CD4+ T cells from blood. The cell subset or site label here, explained by the study, means: true naive CD4+ T cells. The clonotype comes from a man aged 18 to 29 with type 1 diabetes. This chain joins TRBV9 to TRBJ2-3, and TRBD2 aligns with 7 junction nucleotides. CDR3 protein: CASSVGTSPSLSQYF. DNA sequence: TGTGCCAGCAGCGTAGGGACTAGTCCTTCCCTTTCGCAGTATTTT.